The rows below give T cell receptor beta chains drawn from one sample of a study of cytomegalovirus exposure and HLA in healthy donors. TCRdb's copy holds only in-frame clones and misses some; the assay was immunoSEQ multiplex PCR. The sample carries about 170,000 clones, around 74% recorded once. The sequenced sample was PBMCs. Every receptor here comes from a female donor in good health and CMV-seronegative. CDR3s leave out the opening cysteine and the closing phenylalanine or tryptophan. Each record gives: J gene, D gene, V gene, CDR3 protein. The D gene is left open where the match is weak.

j_call: TRBJ1-5
d_call: TRBD1
v_call: TRBV19
cdr3_aa: ATGQGTWRQPQH

j_call: TRBJ2-7
d_call: TRBD1
v_call: TRBV18
cdr3_aa: ASSSSPTGTGYYEQY

j_call: TRBJ1-2
d_call: .
v_call: TRBV5-4
cdr3_aa: ASSLGGGGGGDYGYT

j_call: TRBJ2-7
d_call: .
v_call: TRBV6-6
cdr3_aa: ASSYGGPRGYEQY

j_call: TRBJ1-1
d_call: .
v_call: TRBV5-4
cdr3_aa: ASSLMGGTNEAF

j_call: TRBJ2-7
d_call: TRBD1
v_call: TRBV5-5
cdr3_aa: ASSLAGTASYEQY

j_call: TRBJ1-5
d_call: TRBD1
v_call: TRBV11-2
cdr3_aa: ASSKGTVNQPQH

j_call: TRBJ1-2
d_call: .
v_call: TRBV7-8
cdr3_aa: ASSLWPQGNYGYT

j_call: TRBJ2-3
d_call: .
v_call: TRBV15
cdr3_aa: ATSRDRADTQY

j_call: TRBJ1-4
d_call: .
v_call: TRBV6-5
cdr3_aa: ASRGRGSEKLF

j_call: TRBJ1-2
d_call: .
v_call: TRBV2
cdr3_aa: ASSDSPYGYT

j_call: TRBJ2-7
d_call: .
v_call: TRBV18
cdr3_aa: ASSPPGSYEQY

j_call: TRBJ2-1
d_call: TRBD1
v_call: TRBV7-3
cdr3_aa: ASSSRGQGPRNEQF

j_call: TRBJ1-1
d_call: .
v_call: TRBV6-1
cdr3_aa: ASSETMLEAF

j_call: TRBJ2-7
d_call: .
v_call: TRBV6-1
cdr3_aa: ASSEASGYPYEQY

j_call: TRBJ2-7
d_call: .
v_call: TRBV6-5
cdr3_aa: ASSYAGTSYEQY

j_call: TRBJ2-1
d_call: .
v_call: TRBV9
cdr3_aa: ASSVVGHTTNYNEQF

j_call: TRBJ1-1
d_call: .
v_call: TRBV6-1
cdr3_aa: ASRTLHSRDTEAF

j_call: TRBJ1-2
d_call: TRBD1
v_call: TRBV18
cdr3_aa: ASSRQTGSQGYT

j_call: TRBJ2-5
d_call: .
v_call: TRBV2
cdr3_aa: ATGSSGGGQTQY

j_call: TRBJ1-3
d_call: .
v_call: TRBV10-2
cdr3_aa: ASSTGSGNTIY

j_call: TRBJ2-5
d_call: TRBD1
v_call: TRBV5-1
cdr3_aa: ASSLRTGETQY

j_call: TRBJ2-7
d_call: .
v_call: TRBV15
cdr3_aa: ATSRDLNSYEQY

j_call: TRBJ2-1
d_call: TRBD2
v_call: TRBV30
cdr3_aa: AWSVTSGWNEQF

j_call: TRBJ2-1
d_call: .
v_call: TRBV9
cdr3_aa: ASTTGNINNEQF

j_call: TRBJ2-4
d_call: TRBD2
v_call: TRBV7-8
cdr3_aa: ASSPPLAGDVVAKNIQY

j_call: TRBJ1-2
d_call: .
v_call: TRBV2
cdr3_aa: ASTPTQGNGYT

j_call: TRBJ1-1
d_call: TRBD1
v_call: TRBV18
cdr3_aa: ASSPLGGDRTEAF

j_call: TRBJ2-7
d_call: TRBD2
v_call: TRBV2
cdr3_aa: ASSWGLAGGSFGEQY

j_call: TRBJ2-5
d_call: .
v_call: TRBV7-3
cdr3_aa: ASSLMGGGHSLQETQY

j_call: TRBJ2-7
d_call: .
v_call: TRBV21-1
cdr3_aa: ASSWPWGGPAYEQY

j_call: TRBJ2-7
d_call: TRBD2
v_call: TRBV29-1
cdr3_aa: SVVLAGGYEQY

j_call: TRBJ1-1
d_call: .
v_call: TRBV2
cdr3_aa: ASSPDQSRAF

j_call: TRBJ1-2
d_call: TRBD1
v_call: TRBV6-5
cdr3_aa: ASRRPGQGAHGYT

j_call: TRBJ2-3
d_call: TRBD2
v_call: TRBV18
cdr3_aa: ASSGTSGTDTQY

j_call: TRBJ2-7
d_call: TRBD1
v_call: TRBV18
cdr3_aa: ASSPGGQGLYEQY

j_call: TRBJ1-2
d_call: TRBD1
v_call: TRBV28
cdr3_aa: ASSGTGYGYT

j_call: TRBJ1-2
d_call: .
v_call: TRBV19
cdr3_aa: ARLLRGRLKGGYT

j_call: TRBJ2-3
d_call: TRBD2
v_call: TRBV25-1
cdr3_aa: ASSEPGLAERDTQY

j_call: TRBJ1-2
d_call: .
v_call: TRBV11-2
cdr3_aa: ASSPGGGPLYGYT

j_call: TRBJ1-1
d_call: .
v_call: TRBV5-4
cdr3_aa: ASSQDSPVEAF

j_call: TRBJ1-2
d_call: TRBD1
v_call: TRBV9
cdr3_aa: ASSVGDRAYGYT

j_call: TRBJ2-5
d_call: .
v_call: TRBV7-9
cdr3_aa: ASRPGVGETQY